This passage covers 30 T cell receptor beta chains from one sample sequenced in a study of shared clonotypes between healthy human individuals. Using immunoSEQ multiplex PCR, the repertoire was profiled, and TCRdb retains in-frame clones only, with some absent. The sample holds about 2,200,000 clones; around 93% are singletons and the top ten take about 1.5%. As defined, naive CD8 cells were CD45RO-negative and positively selected for CCR7, with terminally differentiated effector memory CD45RA+ cells excluded. The sample taken for sequencing was naive CD8+ T cells from PBMCs. These receptors were obtained from a man younger than 30 in good health. Some clones in this sample may be carry-over from other donors' samples.

In nucleotides, the CDR3 is TGTGCCAGCAGTTTATCCAGGGGAGGGAGCAATGAGCAGTTCTTC. Protein sequence: CASSLSRGGSNEQFF. The rearrangement joins TRBV27 to TRBJ2-1, with D possibly being TRBD2 (7 bases). Germline CDR1 MNHEY, CDR2 SMNVEV (reference sequence). V lost 0 bases and J lost 6, with 12 bases in between. CDR3 length: 15 residues.

The rearrangement uses TRBV4-3 and TRBJ1-5, with D possibly matching TRBD1 (6 bases). The CDR3 sequence is 15 residues long. Trimming left V 0 bases short and J 6 bases short, with 12 bases between. Germline V lookup: CDR1 LGHNA, CDR2 YSLEER. CDR3 protein: CASSQDTGAGQPQHF. The CDR3, as DNA: TGCGCCAGCAGCCAAGACACGGGGGCAGGTCAGCCCCAGCATTTT.

V is TRBV27 and J is TRBJ2-3; possibly TRBD2 for D (6 bases). Germline V gene data show CDR1 as MNHEY and CDR2 as SMNVEV (reference sequence). V dropped 6 bases and J dropped 6 bases, with 19 bases sitting between them. The CDR3 sequence is 15 residues long. This CDR3 is CASRRTITLPDTQYF. The CDR3 DNA reads as TGTGCCAGCAGACGGACTATTACGCTCCCGGATACGCAGTATTTT.

The rearrangement uses TRBV7-2 and TRBJ2-2; D is possibly TRBD2 (6 bases). The CDR3 sequence is 15 residues long. Germline lookup yields CDR1 SGHTA and CDR2 FQGNSA. V lost 5 bases, J lost 3 bases, and 13 bases lay in between. The CDR3 region has the DNA TGTGCCAGCAGCCCTACGACTAGTCACACCGGGGAGCTGTTTTTT. Amino acids: CASSPTTSHTGELFF.

Here the CDR3 reads CASSIPTRHRAGAQYF. The CDR3 DNA is TGTGCCAGCAGCATCCCGACCCGCCATAGGGCGGGGGCCCAGTACTTC. The rearrangement uses TRBV7-9 and TRBJ2-5; 7 bases are a match to TRBD2. Germline CDR1 and CDR2: SEHNR and FQNEAQ (reference sequence). Trimming cost V 5 bases and J 9 bases; bases outside gene matches: 18. CDR3 length equals 16 residues.

Turning to this clone: Other DNA sequences in the sample encode the same CDR3. This sequence joins TRBV7-8 and TRBJ2-7, with no clear D. This CDR3 contains 12 residues. The V gene lost 5 bases and the J gene lost 0 bases, with 5 bases spanning the gap. From germline, CDR1 is SGHVS and CDR2 FQNEAQ. CDR3 amino acids: CASSPSSYEQYF. As DNA, the CDR3 is TGTGCCAGCAGCCCAAGCTCCTACGAGCAGTACTTC.

The rearrangement uses TRBV28 and TRBJ2-5; no definite D call. Germline CDR1 MDHEN, CDR2 SYDVKM. This CDR3 is 11 amino acids long. Trimming took 4 bases from V and 7 from J, leaving 7 bases between them. The CDR3 DNA is TGTGCCAGCAGTTGGCCGGGGACCCAGTACTTC. This encodes CASSWPGTQYF.

This sequence joins TRBV6-1 and TRBJ1-1; 7 bases align to TRBD1. CDR1 is MNHNS, CDR2 SASEGT, per germline. V was clipped by 8 bases and J by 2 bases; unmatched bases: 5. The CDR3 covers 13 residues. CDR3 sequence reads: CASAGTANTEAFF. Here the CDR3 DNA reads TGTGCCAGCGCCGGGACAGCAAACACTGAAGCTTTCTTT.

With respect to this clone: Other DNA sequences from this sample encode an identical CDR3 as well. This chain links TRBV4-1 with TRBJ1-1; D gene ambiguous. V lost 0 bases and J lost 3, with 8 bases in between. The CDR3 runs to 14 residues. CDR1 MGHRA and CDR2 YSYEKL come from the germline V gene. CDR3 nucleotide sequence: TGCGCCAGCAGCCAAGATCGCGGGGACACTGAAGCTTTCTTT. Encoded protein: CASSQDRGDTEAFF.

CDR3 sequence (DNA): TGTGCCATCAGGGAGGGGGAAAATGAAAAACTGTTTTTT. Translation gives CAIREGENEKLFF. The chain uses TRBV6-1 and TRBJ1-4; a weak D match, TRBD1 (6 bases). Germline assignment: CDR1 MNHNS and CDR2 SASEGT. V was trimmed by 10 bases and J by 5 bases, leaving 14 bases between them. The CDR3 extends over 13 amino acids.

Comments on this clone: The same CDR3 arises from other DNA sequences in this sample as well. The V and J genes are TRBV9 and TRBJ2-1; TRBD1 is a possible D gene (6 bases). Per the germline V gene, CDR1 is SGDLS and CDR2 is YYNGEE. V lost 4 bases, J lost 5 bases, and 13 bases lay in between. The CDR3 is made up of 14 amino acids. CDR3 DNA: TGTGCCAGCAGCAGGGGTCAGGGGCACAATGAGCAGTTCTTC. Amino acid sequence: CASSRGQGHNEQFF.

The gene calls are TRBV29-1 and TRBJ2-5, with 10 bases identical to TRBD2. This CDR3 is 15 amino acids long. Germline CDR1 and CDR2: SQVTM and ANQGSEA. J was trimmed by 4 bases and V by 3 bases; bases with no gene match: 8. The CDR3 coding sequence is TGCAGCGTTGAGCCTAGCGGGAGTAGGTTAGAGACCCAGTACTTC. Residues: CSVEPSGSRLETQYF.

The CDR3 spells CASSIAGTESYGYTF. The DNA of the CDR3 is TGTGCCAGTAGTATAGCCGGGACAGAATCCTATGGCTACACCTTC. The V call is TRBV19, the J call TRBJ1-2, with 7 bases lining up with TRBD1. The CDR3 has 15 residues. Per germline, CDR1 LNHDA and CDR2 SQIVND (reference sequence). Trimming removed 1 base from V and 4 bases from J; junction bases left unmatched: 6.

The chain has TRBV28 and TRBJ1-1, with D perhaps TRBD1 (6 bases). The CDR3 has 14 residues. Trimming removed 2 bases from V and 6 bases from J, with 13 bases in between. CDR1 is MDHEN, CDR2 SYDVKM, per germline. The CDR3 protein is CASSLPNTGSEAFF. DNA for the CDR3: TGTGCCAGCAGTTTACCAAACACAGGGTCTGAAGCTTTCTTT.

The chain has TRBV16 and TRBJ2-5; D may be TRBD2 (6 bases). Germline V gene lookup returns CDR1 KGHSY and CDR2 FQNENV. The CDR3 runs 16 residues. With 0 bases removed from V and 1 base from J, the gap between germline ends came to 12 bases. CDR3 sequence: CASSQSRAGTQETQYF. In DNA form, the CDR3 reads TGTGCCAGCAGCCAATCTCGGGCGGGAACCCAAGAGACCCAGTACTTC. The full variable domain, with the rest looked up from reference TRBV16 and TRBJ2-5, is GEEVAQTPKHLVRGEGQKAKLYCAPIKGHSYVFWYQQVLKNEFKFLISFQNENVFDETGMPKERFSAKCLPNSPCSLEIQATKLEDSAVYFCASSQSRAGTQETQYFGPGTRLLVL.

J is TRBJ2-7 and V is TRBV27, with TRBD2 matching 8 bases. Germline assignment: CDR1 MNHEY and CDR2 SMNVEV (reference sequence). J gave up 2 bases and V 6 bases, and 6 bases lay outside the gene matches. This CDR3 is 14 amino acids long. CDR3 loop: CASRPGGTAYEQYF. The DNA for the CDR3 is TGTGCCAGCAGACCGGGGGGGACCGCCTACGAGCAGTACTTC.

This sequence joins TRBV27 and TRBJ2-5; TRBD1 aligns across 9 bases. CDR3 length equals 14 residues. CDR1 is MNHEY, CDR2 SMNVEV, per germline (reference sequence). Losses at the gene ends were 3 bases for V and 5 bases for J; bases not matched to a gene: 4. The CDR3 loop is CASSFGTGWETQYF. In nucleotides, the CDR3 is TGTGCCAGCAGTTTCGGGACAGGGTGGGAGACCCAGTACTTC.

This chain joins TRBV9 and TRBJ2-7, with D possibly matching TRBD2 (5 bases). The CDR3 is 16 residues long. The V end was cut by 0 bases, the J end by 2 bases, with 15 bases between. Per the germline V gene, CDR1 is SGDLS and CDR2 is YYNGEE. In nucleotides, the CDR3 is TGTGCCAGCAGCGTAGAGAGGACTTACCATACCTACGAGCAGTACTTC. This translates into CASSVERTYHTYEQYF.

V gene TRBV19 combines with J gene TRBJ2-2, with D perhaps TRBD2 (5 bases). There are 17 residues in the CDR3. Germline CDR1 LNHDA, CDR2 SQIVND (reference sequence). Trimming stripped 7 bases from V and 6 bases from J, with 24 bases between. The CDR3 protein is CASTPTRSVSRAGELFF. The CDR3 DNA is TGTGCCAGTACCCCCACTAGAAGTGTCAGTAGGGCCGGGGAGCTGTTTTTT.

The chain joins TRBV28 to TRBJ2-5; 12 nucleotides align to TRBD2. V shed 6 bases, J shed 5 bases, and the junction held 16 bases outside the gene matches. The CDR3 sequence is 18 residues long. Germline V gives CDR1 MDHEN, CDR2 SYDVKM. The CDR3 region has the DNA TGTGCCAGCAGCTCCCCACCTTCTAGCGGGAGGGCCCGTGAGACCCAGTACTTC. Translating gives CASSSPPSSGRARETQYF.

The chain links TRBV2 to TRBJ2-7; perhaps TRBD2 as D (7 bases). CDR1 is SNHLY and CDR2 is FYNNEI in the germline V gene. V lost 7 bases and J 4 bases, leaving 17 bases between the germline ends. The CDR3 is made up of 14 amino acids. The CDR3 spells CASTRGGPRYEQYF. The CDR3 DNA is TGTGCCAGCACGAGGGGGGGGCCAAGGTACGAGCAGTACTTC.

This clone appeared a few times. The chain combines TRBV4-2 with TRBJ1-1; a weak D match, TRBD1 (6 bases). This CDR3 region has 15 residues. Trimming stripped 1 base from V and 2 bases from J, with 11 bases between. Per the germline V gene, CDR1 is LGHNA and CDR2 is YNFKEQ. CDR3 protein: CASSQVGGINTEAFF. CDR3 bases: TGTGCCAGCAGCCAAGTAGGGGGGATCAACACTGAAGCTTTCTTT.

Comment on this clone: A clone one base away is much larger, so this may be a read error. Other DNA sequences from this sample encode an identical CDR3 as well. V gene TRBV9 combines with J gene TRBJ2-7; possibly TRBD2 for D (6 bases). The germline V gene encodes CDR1 SGDLS and CDR2 YYNGEE. The V end lost 0 bases, the J end lost 2 bases, and 12 bases lay between the germline ends. There are 15 residues in the CDR3. The CDR3, as DNA: TGTGCCAGCAGCGTAGGGGATAGCGGCACCTACGAGCAGTACTTC. This encodes CASSVGDSGTYEQYF.

This clone has only one observation. This rearrangement joins TRBV7-9 to TRBJ2-7; possible D gene TRBD2, 5 bases. The CDR3 spans 16 residues. The ends were cut back, 3 bases at V and 1 base at J, with 16 bases in the middle. Germline loops: CDR1 SEHNR, CDR2 FQNEAQ (reference sequence). The CDR3 nucleotides read TGTGCCAGCAGCTTTTCGAGGGAGTCCTCGTCCTACGAGCAGTACTTC. This gives the protein CASSFSRESSSYEQYF.

The V call is TRBV11-3, the J call TRBJ2-1, with D possibly being TRBD1 (6 bases). The length of the CDR3 is 15 residues. The germline CDR1 and CDR2 sequences are SGHNT and YENEEA. V lost 1 base and J 7 bases, leaving 14 bases between the germline ends. The CDR3 region is CASSLGDRQLNEQFF. The CDR3 DNA reads as TGTGCCAGCAGCTTAGGAGACAGGCAGCTTAATGAGCAGTTCTTC.

V usage is TRBV5-5 and J usage is TRBJ2-7; maybe TRBD2 (6 bases). V was clipped by 2 bases and J by 3 bases, with 12 bases between them. Germline CDR1 and CDR2: SGHKS and YYEKEE (reference sequence). This CDR3 has 14 residues. CDR3 bases: TGTGCCAGCAGCTTCTACGGCGGGAACTACGAGCAGTACTTC. Protein sequence: CASSFYGGNYEQYF.

V usage is TRBV9 and J usage is TRBJ2-7, with D perhaps TRBD1 (6 bases). CDR3 length: 14 residues. CDR1 and CDR2 from the germline V gene are SGDLS and YYNGEE. Trimming cost V 3 bases and J 1 base, with 11 bases left between them. CDR3 nucleotide sequence: TGTGCCAGCAGCGCAAGGACAGAATCCTACGAGCAGTACTTC. Protein product: CASSARTESYEQYF.

As for this clone: Other DNA sequences in this sample translate to the same CDR3. This chain uses TRBV27 with TRBJ2-3; TRBD2 matches at 10 bases. This CDR3 contains 15 residues. Germline CDR1 is MNHEY and CDR2 is SMNVEV (reference sequence). The V segment lost 4 bases and the J segment 3 bases; nucleotides outside the gene matches: 4. The CDR3 is CASSSLAGGTDTQYF. CDR3 nucleotide sequence: TGTGCCAGCAGTTCATTAGCGGGGGGAACAGATACGCAGTATTTT.

The rearrangement uses TRBV2 and TRBJ2-7; D possibly corresponds to TRBD2 (5 bases). Germline V lookup: CDR1 SNHLY, CDR2 FYNNEI. V lost 8 bases, J lost 1 base, and 18 bases lay in between. This CDR3 contains 15 residues. The CDR3 spells CASHEGFSPSYEQYF. The CDR3 DNA is TGTGCCAGCCACGAGGGCTTTTCGCCATCCTACGAGCAGTACTTC.

This chain joins TRBV12-5 and TRBJ2-7, with D possibly TRBD2 on 6 matching bases. V lost 1 base, J lost 4 bases, and 8 bases lay in between. The CDR3 covers 13 residues. Germline CDR1 is LGHNT and CDR2 is FRNRAP. Written as DNA, the CDR3 is TGTGCTAGTGGTTTGGGGGGGGAATACGAGCAGTACTTC. It encodes CASGLGGEYEQYF.